Following are 29 T cell receptor beta chains from one sample sequenced in a study of cytomegalovirus exposure and HLA in healthy donors. Primers for the PCR totalled 60 Vbeta and 13 Jbeta. Clones were read by immunoSEQ multiplex PCR, and TCRdb kept only the in-frame ones, dropping some. Among around 250,000 clones listed, approximately 80% were seen once. The specimen was PBMCs. The source is an older woman in good health and CMV-seropositive.

The rearrangement joins TRBV11-1 to TRBJ2-2; D is possibly TRBD2 (5 bases). Trimming took 0 bases from V and 0 from J, leaving 5 bases between them. CDR1 is SGHAT and CDR2 is FQDESV in the germline V gene (reference sequence). The CDR3 sequence is 15 residues long. CDR3 in amino acids: CASSLAGANTGELFF. CDR3 in DNA: TGTGCCAGCAGCTTAGCGGGAGCGAACACCGGGGAGCTGTTTTTT.

V usage is TRBV5-4 and J usage is TRBJ1-2; 9 bases fit TRBD1. Germline CDR1 SGHNT, CDR2 YYREEE (reference sequence). The length of the CDR3 is 14 residues. Trimming removed 4 bases from V and 3 bases from J; junction bases left unmatched: 4. CDR3 DNA sequence: TGTGCCAGCAGCCTATGGACAGGGGACTATGGCTACACCTTC. Its protein is CASSLWTGDYGYTF.

V is TRBV28 and J is TRBJ1-1; perhaps TRBD1 as D (6 bases). From germline, CDR1 is MDHEN and CDR2 SYDVKM. This CDR3 comprises 15 residues. V gave up 1 base and J gave up 0 bases, with 9 bases separating them. CDR3 amino acids: CASSLLGALNTEAFF. In DNA form, the CDR3 reads TGTGCCAGCAGTTTATTGGGGGCCTTGAACACTGAAGCTTTCTTT.

The CDR3 nucleotides are TGTGCCATCAGTGAGTCGGCCGGCGGGAGGGCCGATACGCAGTATTTT. As protein: CAISESAGGRADTQYF. The gene calls are TRBV10-3 and TRBJ2-3; 9 bases line up with TRBD2. CDR1 is ENHRY, CDR2 SYGVKD, per germline. V trimming: 0 bases; J trimming: 6 bases; junction bases outside the gene matches: 7. This CDR3 is 16 amino acids long.

This clone was counted a few times. DNA of the CDR3: TGTGCCAGCAGCTTACTAGCGGGAGTAGTTGAAGATACGCAGTATTTT. Protein product: CASSLLAGVVEDTQYF. This chain uses TRBV7-3 with TRBJ2-3, with 10 nucleotides matching TRBD2. CDR1 SGHTA and CDR2 FQGTGA come from the germline V gene. The length of the CDR3 is 16 residues. With V trimmed by 2 bases and J by 5 bases, 7 bases remained unmatched. The variable domain in full, completed from reference TRBV7-3 and TRBJ2-3, reads GAGVSQTPSNKVTEKGKYVELRCDPISGHTALYWYRQSLGQGPEFLIYFQGTGAADDSGLPNDRFFAVRPEGSVSTLKIQRTERGDSAVYLCASSLLAGVVEDTQYFGPGTRLTVL.

The J gene is TRBJ1-2, the V gene TRBV19; TRBD1 might be the D (6 bases). V dropped 4 bases and J dropped 5 bases, with 17 bases sitting between them. CDR3 length: 15 residues. From germline, CDR1 is LNHDA and CDR2 SQIVND (reference sequence). CDR3 region: CASSTSGVPLYGYTF. DNA for the CDR3: TGTGCCAGTAGTACCTCAGGGGTTCCCCTATATGGCTACACCTTC. Together with reference TRBV19 and TRBJ1-2, the CDR3 gives the full variable domain: DGGITQSPKYLFRKEGQNVTLSCEQNLNHDAMYWYRQDPGQGLRLIYYSQIVNDFQKGDIAEGYSVSREKKESFPLTVTSAQKNPTAFYLCASSTSGVPLYGYTFGSGTRLTVV.

This chain connects TRBV28 to TRBJ1-4; a weak D match, TRBD1 (5 bases). This CDR3 region has 14 residues. Germline CDR1 MDHEN, CDR2 SYDVKM. Trimming removed 7 bases at V and 8 bases at J, with 17 bases between. CDR3 sequence: CASKNRILGEKLFF. CDR3 nucleotide sequence: TGTGCCAGCAAAAACAGGATCTTGGGGGAAAAACTGTTTTTT.

V usage is TRBV14 and J usage is TRBJ2-7; D perhaps matches TRBD2 (6 bases). The CDR3 covers 16 residues. Trimming left V 0 bases short and J 3 bases short, with 15 bases between. CDR1 SGHDN and CDR2 FVKESK come from the germline V gene. The CDR3 reads CASSQDLGGKYYEQYF. As DNA, the CDR3 is TGTGCCAGCAGCCAAGATCTGGGGGGAAAGTACTACGAGCAGTACTTC.

The V gene is TRBV9, the J gene TRBJ2-7, with D perhaps matching TRBD1 (5 bases). The germline V gene has CDR1 SGDLS and CDR2 YYNGEE. Trimming removed 3 bases at V and 3 bases at J, with 13 bases between. The CDR3 has 14 amino acids. The CDR3 reads CASSATGDYYEQYF. The CDR3 DNA reads as TGTGCCAGCAGCGCCACAGGAGATTACTACGAGCAGTACTTC.

This chain joins TRBV7-2 and TRBJ1-2, with no clear D. Per the germline V gene, CDR1 is SGHTA and CDR2 is FQGNSA. V gave up 9 bases and J gave up 1 base, with 9 bases separating them. The CDR3 contains 12 residues. The CDR3 loop reads CASFGLNYGYTF. The DNA for the CDR3 is TGTGCCAGTTTTGGCCTTAACTATGGCTACACCTTC.

The chain joins TRBV7-3 to TRBJ2-3; 8 bases line up with TRBD1. Trimming took 5 bases from V and 0 from J; bases not matched to a gene: 7. From germline, CDR1 is SGHTA and CDR2 FQGTGA. CDR3 length: 16 residues. This CDR3 is CASSPRTGMSTDTQYF. CDR3 bases: TGTGCCAGCAGCCCTCGGACAGGGATGAGCACAGATACGCAGTATTTT.

This clone showed up just a few times. V gene TRBV5-5 combines with J gene TRBJ2-3, with 9 bases identical to TRBD1. The CDR3 totals 18 residues. Germline V CDR1 and CDR2: SGHKS, YYEKEE (reference sequence). After removal of 0 bases from V and 5 bases from J, the junction contained 13 bases not matched to a gene. CDR3 nucleotides: TGTGCCAGCAGCTTGGCCTTCTCCCGGGGACAGGGTGGAGATACGCAGTATTTT. Amino acids: CASSLAFSRGQGGDTQYF.

The rearrangement links TRBV2 to TRBJ2-6; D perhaps matches TRBD1 (5 bases). The germline CDR1 and CDR2 sequences are SNHLY and FYNNEI. This CDR3 is 18 amino acids long. V was pared by 1 base and J by 0 bases, with 13 bases between. CDR3 nucleotide sequence: TGTGCCAGCAGTGAAGGTAGGACAAGGCTCTCTGGGGCCAACGTCCTGACTTTC. Protein sequence: CASSEGRTRLSGANVLTF.

J is TRBJ2-1 and V is TRBV5-1; tentatively, D is TRBD2 (6 bases). Per germline, CDR1 SGHRS and CDR2 YFSETQ. This CDR3 is built from 15 residues. V lost 0 bases, J lost 3 bases, and 10 bases lay in between. CDR3 residues: CASSLAEGGYNEQFF. DNA of the CDR3: TGCGCCAGCAGCTTGGCGGAGGGAGGCTACAATGAGCAGTTCTTC.

The genes are TRBV15 and TRBJ2-2; 7 bases agree with TRBD2. The CDR3 loop spans 15 amino acids. The ends lost 1 base at V and 1 base at J; junction bases unmatched: 0. Germline V gene sequence: CDR1 LNHNV, CDR2 YYDKDF (reference sequence). CDR3 bases: TGTGCCACCAGCAGAGGGGGGGGGAACACCGGGGAGCTGTTTTTT. Translation gives CATSRGGGNTGELFF. The full variable domain, with the rest looked up from reference TRBV15 and TRBJ2-2, is DAMVIQNPRYQVTQFGKPVTLSCSQTLNHNVMYWYQQKSSQAPKLLFHYYDKDFNNEADTPDNFQSRRPNTSFCFLDIRSPGLGDTAMYLCATSRGGGNTGELFFGEGSRLTVL.

This clone was counted once. Other DNA variants within this sample encode the same CDR3. V gene TRBV28 combines with J gene TRBJ1-5; 7 bases align to TRBD1. Germline V gene sequence: CDR1 MDHEN, CDR2 SYDVKM. The CDR3 runs to 14 residues. V lost 4 bases to trimming and J lost 2 bases; unmatched junction nucleotides: 2. In DNA, the CDR3 is TGTGCCAGCAGTTCCGGACAGGGCAATCAGCCCCAGCATTTT. It encodes CASSSGQGNQPQHF. The full variable domain, its missing parts supplied by reference TRBV28 and TRBJ1-5, is DVKVTQSSRYLVKRTGEKVFLECVQDMDHENMFWYRQDPGLGLRLIYFSYDVKMKEKGDIPEGYSVSREKKERFSLILESASTNQTSMYLCASSSGQGNQPQHFGDGTRLSIL.

For the CDR3, the DNA is TGTGCCACCACTTGGGACAGGGGGGATGGCTACACCTTC. Protein: CATTWDRGDGYTF. This chain joins TRBV6-4 and TRBJ1-2; TRBD1 agrees at 11 bases. The junction had 7 bases not matched to a gene; V was cut back by 10 bases and J by 6 bases. Germline V lookup: CDR1 MRHNA, CDR2 SNTAGT. CDR3 size: 13 residues.

CDR3 sequence (DNA): TGTGCCAGCAGCGAAAGACTAGCGGCCAGCGACAATGAGCAGTTCTTC. This sequence encodes CASSERLAASDNEQFF. This rearrangement joins TRBV9 to TRBJ2-1; 9 bases are a match to TRBD2. Trimming cost V 3 bases and J 5 bases; bases outside gene matches: 9. Germline lookup yields CDR1 SGDLS and CDR2 YYNGEE. The CDR3 spans 16 residues. Together with reference TRBV9 and TRBJ2-1, the CDR3 gives the full variable domain: DSGVTQTPKHLITATGQRVTLRCSPRSGDLSVYWYQQSLDQGLQFLIQYYNGEERAKGNILERFSAQQFPDLHSELNLSSLELGDSALYFCASSERLAASDNEQFFGPGTRLTVL.

The chain's CDR3 is CASSEMRTGTYEQYF. The CDR3 nucleotides read TGTGCCAGCAGTGAAATGAGAACAGGGACCTACGAGCAGTACTTC. The chain combines TRBV6-1 with TRBJ2-7, with a weak D call TRBD1 (6 bases). This CDR3 contains 15 residues. Germline CDR1 and CDR2: MNHNS and SASEGT. V gave up 2 bases and J gave up 2 bases, with 13 bases separating them.

V and J are TRBV28 and TRBJ1-4; unclear D gene. This CDR3 has 13 amino acids. Trimming shortened V by 1 base and J by 10 bases, and 10 bases separated the two germline ends. Germline V gene data show CDR1 as MDHEN and CDR2 as SYDVKM. The CDR3 loop reads CASSLYGSRKLFF. CDR3 sequence (DNA): TGTGCCAGCAGTTTATACGGGTCGCGAAAACTGTTTTTT.

The V and J genes are TRBV19 and TRBJ1-5; 7 nucleotides line up with TRBD1. Germline V gene data show CDR1 as LNHDA and CDR2 as SQIVND (reference sequence). V dropped 3 bases and J dropped 1; count of bases not matched to a gene: 3. The CDR3 is 15 residues long. CDR3 nucleotide sequence: TGTGCCAGTAGTATGAGGGGGCAGAGCAATCAGCCCCAGCATTTT. This translates into CASSMRGQSNQPQHF.

The chain is built from TRBV7-9 and TRBJ2-2, with TRBD2 identical over 14 bases. The germline CDR1 and CDR2 sequences are SEHNR and FQNEAQ (reference sequence). Losses at the gene ends were 5 bases for V and 3 bases for J; bases not matched to a gene: 11. The CDR3 spans 19 residues. This CDR3 is CASSKGGTSGSRDTGELFF. The CDR3 region has the DNA TGTGCCAGCAGCAAAGGGGGGACTAGCGGGAGTAGGGACACCGGGGAGCTGTTTTTT.

This clone was counted once. The genes are TRBV6-6 and TRBJ2-1; TRBD1 aligns across 7 bases. Losses at the gene ends were 6 bases for V and 13 bases for J; bases not matched to a gene: 9. Germline assignment: CDR1 MNHNY and CDR2 SVGAGI (reference sequence). CDR3 length: 12 amino acids. The CDR3 loop reads CASRLGQEGQFF. CDR3 nucleotides: TGTGCCAGCAGGCTTGGACAGGAAGGACAGTTCTTC.

This chain connects TRBV7-9 to TRBJ1-2; D is possibly TRBD1 (5 bases). From germline, CDR1 is SEHNR and CDR2 FQNEAQ (reference sequence). The CDR3 is 13 amino acids. Trimming shortened V by 0 bases and J by 4 bases, and 6 bases separated the two germline ends. CDR3 coding DNA: TGTGCCAGCAGCTTAGCTCAGGGCTATGGCTACACCTTC. Amino acid sequence: CASSLAQGYGYTF. The full variable domain, completed using reference TRBV7-9 and TRBJ1-2, is DTGVSQNPRHKITKRGQNVTFRCDPISEHNRLYWYRQTLGQGPEFLTYFQNEAQLEKSRLLSDRFSAERPKGSFSTLEIQRTEQGDSAMYLCASSLAQGYGYTFGSGTRLTVV.

This chain joins TRBV28 and TRBJ2-5, with 11 bases matching TRBD1. CDR1 is MDHEN, CDR2 SYDVKM, per germline. V lost 4 bases to trimming and J lost 4 bases; unmatched junction nucleotides: 5. CDR3 length: 15 amino acids. Written as DNA, the CDR3 is TGTGCCAGCAGTTGGACAGGGGGCGGAAGAGAGACCCAGTACTTC. Protein: CASSWTGGGRETQYF.

The chain employs TRBV19 and TRBJ1-1; 9 bases are a match to TRBD1. V dropped 6 bases and J dropped 5; count of bases not matched to a gene: 7. The CDR3 runs to 14 residues. Germline CDR1 and CDR2: LNHDA and SQIVND (reference sequence). CDR3 amino acids: CASRDRGGRTEAFF. The CDR3 DNA sequence: TGTGCCAGTAGGGACAGGGGAGGAAGGACTGAAGCTTTCTTT.

The J gene is TRBJ2-7, the V gene TRBV11-2, with 7 bases aligning to TRBD1. This CDR3 is built from 13 residues. Germline CDR1 and CDR2: SGHAT and FQNNGV. V dropped 5 bases and J dropped 3; count of bases not matched to a gene: 4. CDR3 in DNA: TGTGCCAGCAGCCCCAGACAGGGCTACGAGCAGTACTTC. It yields the protein CASSPRQGYEQYF.

This chain links TRBV7-9 with TRBJ1-1; TRBD1 aligns across 7 bases. CDR1 and CDR2 (germline): SEHNR, FQNEAQ (reference sequence). V lost 8 bases, J lost 1 base, and 13 bases stayed unmatched. This CDR3 spans 16 amino acids. The CDR3 reads CASGYRHRGENTEAFF. CDR3 in DNA: TGTGCCAGCGGTTACCGGCACAGGGGAGAGAACACTGAAGCTTTCTTT.

This clone has only a few counts. The chain joins TRBV4-1 to TRBJ2-2, with 7 bases aligning to TRBD2. Germline loops: CDR1 MGHRA, CDR2 YSYEKL. The CDR3 loop spans 14 amino acids. Trimming at V came to 1 base and at J to 6 bases, leaving 2 bases not matched to a gene. CDR3 amino acids: CASSQAGLAGELFF. The CDR3 DNA follows: TGCGCCAGCAGCCAAGCCGGACTAGCCGGGGAGCTGTTTTTT.